These 28 T cell receptor beta chains share one sample of origin, sequenced in a study of T cell responses to AZD1222 COVID-19 vaccine. Some clones are missing from TCRdb's copy, which holds only in-frame ones; the method was immunoSEQ multiplex PCR. Among 140,000 or so clones listed, 89% were seen once. The specimen was peripheral blood, collected on day 0 of AZD1222 vaccination. Receptor source: an adult in good health.

The chain employs TRBV4-1 and TRBJ2-5, with D possibly being TRBD1 (5 bases). Germline assignment: CDR1 MGHRA and CDR2 YSYEKL. This CDR3 spans 14 amino acids. V gave up 0 bases and J gave up 5 bases, with 10 bases separating them. CDR3 sequence: CASSQDGADETQYF. Written as DNA, the CDR3 is TGCGCCAGCAGCCAAGATGGGGCGGACGAGACCCAGTACTTC.

The chain links TRBV6-1 to TRBJ2-7; unclear D gene. Germline CDR1 reads MNHNS; CDR2 reads SASEGT. This CDR3 contains 14 residues. V was trimmed by 3 bases and J by 3 bases, leaving 12 bases between them. In nucleotides, the CDR3 is TGTGCCAGCAGTGATGGGGTGGGTAGCTACGAGCAGTACTTC. It translates to CASSDGVGSYEQYF.

The chain uses TRBV7-9 and TRBJ2-7; D may be TRBD1 (5 bases). This CDR3 spans 15 amino acids. V gave up 4 bases and J gave up 3 bases, with 16 bases separating them. Germline-derived CDR1 and CDR2 are SEHNR and FQNEAQ (reference sequence). The CDR3 DNA reads TGTGCCAGCAGCTCGCCTACCCGAACAGGCTACGAGCAGTACTTC. Translation: CASSSPTRTGYEQYF. The whole variable domain, filled in from reference TRBV7-9 and TRBJ2-7, reads DTGVSQNPRHKITKRGQNVTFRCDPISEHNRLYWYRQTLGQGPEFLTYFQNEAQLEKSRLLSDRFSAERPKGSFSTLEIQRTEQGDSAMYLCASSSPTRTGYEQYFGPGTRLTVT.

In DNA, the CDR3 is TGTGCCAGTAGTATAGCACAGACCGGCACAGATACGCAGTATTTT. Protein: CASSIAQTGTDTQYF. The gene calls are TRBV19 and TRBJ2-3; D is undetermined. This CDR3 has 15 amino acids. Trimming removed 1 base at V and 1 base at J, with 9 bases between. Germline lookup yields CDR1 LNHDA and CDR2 SQIVND (reference sequence).

This rearrangement joins TRBV5-6 to TRBJ1-5; D gene unclear. V lost 1 base and J 2 bases, leaving 7 bases between the germline ends. The CDR3 sequence is 14 residues long. Germline V gives CDR1 SGHDT, CDR2 YYEEEE. The CDR3 nucleotides are TGTGCCAGCAGCTTGTTCGGGGGCAATCAGCCCCAGCATTTT. Amino acid sequence: CASSLFGGNQPQHF. Filled out from reference TRBV5-6 and TRBJ1-5, the complete variable domain reads DAGVTQSPTHLIKTRGQQVTLRCSPKSGHDTVSWYQQALGQGPQFIFQYYEEEERQRGNFPDRFSGHQFPNYSSELNVNALLLGDSALYLCASSLFGGNQPQHFGDGTRLSIL.

The V and J genes are TRBV5-4 and TRBJ2-3; D call uncertain. V gave up 2 bases and J gave up 8 bases, with 15 bases separating them. In germline, CDR1 is SGHNT, CDR2 YYREEE (reference sequence). CDR3 length equals 14 residues. The CDR3 DNA follows: TGTGCCAGCAGCTTACCTAGTCGCAGTAGTACGCAGTATTTT. As protein: CASSLPSRSSTQYF.

The V and J genes are TRBV28 and TRBJ1-1; TRBD1 might be the D (5 bases). CDR3 length equals 15 residues. Germline CDR1 reads MDHEN; CDR2 reads SYDVKM. V dropped 2 bases and J dropped 5 bases, with 15 bases sitting between them. CDR3 DNA: TGTGCCAGCAGTTTACCCCCAGGGAGCGGTACTGAAGCTTTCTTT. It specifies CASSLPPGSGTEAFF. The variable domain in full, with the rest retrieved from reference TRBV28 and TRBJ1-1, is DVKVTQSSRYLVKRTGEKVFLECVQDMDHENMFWYRQDPGLGLRLIYFSYDVKMKEKGDIPEGYSVSREKKERFSLILESASTNQTSMYLCASSLPPGSGTEAFFGQGTRLTVV.

The V call is TRBV6-1, the J call TRBJ2-7; D tentatively fits TRBD1 or TRBD2 (5 bases each). The CDR3 is made up of 14 amino acids. Deletions cut 2 bases from V and 6 bases from J, with 14 bases between. Germline V lookup: CDR1 MNHNS, CDR2 SASEGT. The CDR3 DNA follows: TGTGCCAGCAGTGAAATTGTTAGAGGGACCGAGCAGTACTTC. As protein: CASSEIVRGTEQYF.

This rearrangement joins TRBV27 to TRBJ1-5; TRBD1 matches 7 bases. The CDR3 sequence is 15 residues long. Germline V gene lookup returns CDR1 MNHEY and CDR2 SMNVEV (reference sequence). V trimming: 6 bases; J trimming: 0 bases; junction bases outside the gene matches: 5. The CDR3 loop reads CASRDTGVSNQPQHF. In DNA form, the CDR3 reads TGTGCCAGCAGGGACACAGGGGTTAGCAATCAGCCCCAGCATTTT.

The V gene is TRBV6-1, the J gene TRBJ1-1; 7 bases map to TRBD1. CDR1 and CDR2 from the germline V gene are MNHNS and SASEGT. The CDR3 contains 15 residues. The junction had 4 bases not matched to a gene; V was cut back by 2 bases and J by 1 base. This chain's CDR3 is CASSEIKGANTEAFF. The CDR3 DNA is TGTGCCAGCAGTGAAATAAAGGGGGCGAACACTGAAGCTTTCTTT.

The rearrangement links TRBV19 to TRBJ1-4; D unresolved. The CDR3 has 14 amino acids. The germline V gene has CDR1 LNHDA and CDR2 SQIVND (reference sequence). V lost 3 bases and J lost 7, with 12 bases in between. This CDR3 reads CASSIGQEFEKLFF. CDR3 bases: TGTGCCAGTAGTATTGGGCAGGAATTTGAAAAACTGTTTTTT.

The chain joins TRBV3-1 (or the pseudogene TRBV3-2) to TRBJ2-2; 9 bases agree with TRBD2. The V segment lost 4 bases and the J segment 4 bases; nucleotides outside the gene matches: 13. CDR1 and CDR2 (germline): LGHDT, YNNKEL (reference sequence). There are 18 residues in the CDR3. The CDR3 region is CASSPPGMTSGGTGELFF. The CDR3 DNA reads TGTGCCAGCAGCCCCCCGGGGATGACTAGCGGAGGCACCGGGGAGCTGTTTTTT.

The chain links TRBV7-9 to TRBJ2-3; D not resolved. The CDR3 covers 11 residues. CDR1 is SEHNR, CDR2 FQNEAQ, per germline (reference sequence). Trimming pared 5 bases from V and 2 bases from J, leaving 2 bases between. In nucleotides, the CDR3 is TGTGCCAGCAGCGTCACAGATACGCAGTATTTT. Its translation: CASSVTDTQYF.

The genes are TRBV10-3 and TRBJ1-3; 10 bases match TRBD1. Germline CDR1 and CDR2: ENHRY and SYGVKD. After removal of 10 bases from V and 0 bases from J, the junction contained 3 bases not matched to a gene. The CDR3 has 14 residues. CDR3 in DNA: TGTGCCACCGGGACAGGGGACTCTGGAAACACCATATATTTT. This translates into CATGTGDSGNTIYF.

The gene calls are TRBV30 and TRBJ1-3; 7 bases are a match to TRBD1. With 2 bases clipped from V and 2 bases from J, the junction kept 3 bases outside the gene matches. CDR1 GTSNPN and CDR2 SVGIG come from the germline V gene (reference sequence). There are 14 residues in the CDR3. The CDR3 loop reads CAWSFRGTGNTIYF. DNA of the CDR3: TGTGCCTGGAGTTTCAGGGGGACTGGAAACACCATATATTTT.

The rearrangement links TRBV28 to TRBJ2-6, with D possibly TRBD1 on 6 matching bases. Germline assignment: CDR1 MDHEN and CDR2 SYDVKM. CDR3 length: 16 amino acids. The ends were cut back, 5 bases at V and 2 bases at J, with 13 bases in the middle. The CDR3 nucleotides read TGTGCCAGCAGTCAGATACAGGGAGCTGGGGCCAACGTCCTGACTTTC. This codes for CASSQIQGAGANVLTF. Full variable domain (remainder filled in from reference TRBV28 and TRBJ2-6): DVKVTQSSRYLVKRTGEKVFLECVQDMDHENMFWYRQDPGLGLRLIYFSYDVKMKEKGDIPEGYSVSREKKERFSLILESASTNQTSMYLCASSQIQGAGANVLTFGAGSRLTVL.

This rearrangement joins TRBV11-2 to TRBJ2-5; D is ambiguous. V was clipped by 2 bases and J by 5 bases, with 6 bases between them. Germline loops: CDR1 SGHAT, CDR2 FQNNGV. The CDR3 is 12 amino acids. The CDR3 reads CASSLPFETQYF. The CDR3 coding sequence is TGTGCCAGCAGCTTACCTTTCGAGACCCAGTACTTC. Together with reference TRBV11-2 and TRBJ2-5, the CDR3 gives the full variable domain: EAGVAQSPRYKIIEKRQSVAFWCNPISGHATLYWYQQILGQGPKLLIQFQNNGVVDDSQLPKDRFSAERLKGVDSTLKIQPAKLEDSAVYLCASSLPFETQYFGPGTRLLVL.

This chain connects TRBV27 to TRBJ2-3, with 9 bases lining up with TRBD1. The CDR3 is 16 residues long. Germline V lookup: CDR1 MNHEY, CDR2 SMNVEV (reference sequence). Losses at the gene ends were 6 bases for V and 3 bases for J; bases not matched to a gene: 10. Written as DNA, the CDR3 is TGTGCCAGCAGGGTACATTATGGGACAGGGACAGATACGCAGTATTTT. It yields the protein CASRVHYGTGTDTQYF.

CDR3 sequence reads: CASSEIGTGGLYEQYF. The CDR3 bases are TGTGCCAGCAGTGAGATCGGGACAGGGGGACTTTACGAGCAGTACTTC. V usage is TRBV2 and J usage is TRBJ2-7; 11 bases agree with TRBD1. CDR1 and CDR2 from the germline V gene are SNHLY and FYNNEI. The V gene end was trimmed by 3 bases and the J gene end by 4 bases; junction bases not matched to a gene: 8. This CDR3 is built from 16 residues.

The J gene is TRBJ1-4, the V gene TRBV5-6; 7 nucleotides line up with TRBD1. The length of the CDR3 is 17 residues. Germline-derived CDR1 and CDR2 are SGHDT and YYEEEE. V gave up 2 bases and J gave up 6 bases; unmatched junction bases: 13. Here the CDR3 DNA reads TGTGCCAGCAGCTTTTCCGGGACAGCCTATGAACATGAAAAACTGTTTTTT. As protein: CASSFSGTAYEHEKLFF.

The gene calls are TRBV6-5 and TRBJ2-7; TRBD2 is a possible D gene (5 bases). The ends were cut back, 2 bases at V and 3 bases at J, with 11 bases in the middle. The CDR3 totals 14 residues. Germline V CDR1 and CDR2: MNHEY, SVGAGI. The CDR3 reads CASSYGGRHYEQYF. In DNA form, the CDR3 reads TGTGCCAGCAGTTACGGAGGAAGGCACTACGAGCAGTACTTC.

The genes are TRBV25-1 and TRBJ2-7, with 10 bases fitting TRBD1. The CDR3 spans 15 residues. The V gene's germline CDR1 is MGHDK and CDR2 SYGVNS. Unmatched junction bases numbered 6, after V lost 3 bases and J lost 4 bases. The chain's CDR3 is CASSDAKGQGYEQYF. The CDR3 nucleotides are TGTGCCAGCAGTGACGCAAAGGGACAGGGGTACGAGCAGTACTTC.

The rearrangement uses TRBV19 and TRBJ2-6; D uncertain. Germline CDR1 LNHDA, CDR2 SQIVND (reference sequence). V lost 7 bases to trimming and J lost 0 bases, with 13 bases between them. The length of the CDR3 is 16 residues. The CDR3 coding sequence is TGTGCCAGTAACCCTGTCGTGGGCTCTGGGGCCAACGTCCTGACTTTC. Translating gives CASNPVVGSGANVLTF.

V usage is TRBV7-6 and J usage is TRBJ2-2; D call uncertain. The length of the CDR3 is 14 residues. Germline loops: CDR1 SGHVS, CDR2 FNYEAQ. V lost 5 bases and J 4 bases, leaving 11 bases between the germline ends. The CDR3 sequence: CASSTRRGTGELFF. Here the CDR3 DNA reads TGTGCCAGCAGCACCCGACGAGGCACCGGGGAGCTGTTTTTT.

The chain joins TRBV3-1 (or the pseudogene TRBV3-2) to TRBJ1-6, with D unresolved. Trimming pared 4 bases from V and 8 bases from J, leaving 15 bases between. The CDR3 sequence is 15 residues long. Germline CDR1 and CDR2: LGHDT and YNNKEL (reference sequence). The CDR3 spells CASSPKETRDSPLHF. In DNA form, the CDR3 reads TGTGCCAGCAGCCCTAAGGAAACACGGGATTCACCCCTCCACTTT.

The chain uses TRBV3-1 (or the pseudogene TRBV3-2) and TRBJ2-7; unclear D gene. CDR3 length: 13 amino acids. Germline values: CDR1 LGHDT, CDR2 YNNKEL (reference sequence). V lost 6 bases, J lost 1 base, and 10 bases lay in between. The CDR3 is CASSYTYSYEQYF. The CDR3 DNA reads as TGTGCCAGCAGTTACACCTATTCCTACGAGCAGTACTTC.

V gene TRBV6-5 combines with J gene TRBJ1-4; possible D gene TRBD1, 5 bases. This CDR3 region has 15 residues. Deletions cut 2 bases from V and 8 bases from J, with 15 bases between. Germline-derived CDR1 and CDR2 are MNHEY and SVGAGI. CDR3 DNA: TGTGCCAGCAGTTACGGCGCCAGGGTCGGAGAAAAACTGTTTTTT. This sequence encodes CASSYGARVGEKLFF.

This rearrangement joins TRBV27 to TRBJ1-6; 7 positions match TRBD1. This CDR3 is built from 14 residues. Germline V gene data show CDR1 as MNHEY and CDR2 as SMNVEV (reference sequence). The ends lost 7 bases at V and 12 bases at J; junction bases unmatched: 12. The CDR3 here is CASTVGQSGGPLHF. The CDR3 DNA sequence: TGTGCCAGCACCGTGGGACAGTCGGGCGGACCCCTCCACTTT.